The sample holds one count of the clone carrying this T cell receptor (beta chain). CDR1 is SNHLY and CDR2 is FYNNEI in the germline V gene. The CDR3 loop spans 15 amino acids. V was pared by 3 bases and J by 5 bases, with 6 bases of the junction left unmatched. Followed over time, Seattle patients had been enrolled while infection was active. This entry belongs to a study of blood T cell repertoires in COVID-19. Study details: COVID-19 samples from acute and convalescent phases originated in the United States, Italy and Spain. T cells, B-cell-depleted T cells, or PBMCs supplied cDNA or gDNA.

Authors' processing steps: Amplified reference gene primers provided the basis for estimating nucleated cell counts. The table came from immunoSEQ multiplex PCR; TCRdb's copy has only in-frame clones and leaves some out. V and J calls and clone size are those listed in that table; D and trimming were worked out from the DNA. The data contain about 180,000 clones, just under 90% of them singletons. The clonotype originates from a woman in her 70s with COVID-19, enrolled during active disease. The sequenced material came from peripheral blood. The V and J genes are TRBV2 and TRBJ2-1; 8 positions agree with TRBD2. As DNA, the CDR3 is TGTGCCAGCAGTGACGGGACTAGATCCGACAATGAGCAGTTCTTC. This translates into CASSDGTRSDNEQFF.